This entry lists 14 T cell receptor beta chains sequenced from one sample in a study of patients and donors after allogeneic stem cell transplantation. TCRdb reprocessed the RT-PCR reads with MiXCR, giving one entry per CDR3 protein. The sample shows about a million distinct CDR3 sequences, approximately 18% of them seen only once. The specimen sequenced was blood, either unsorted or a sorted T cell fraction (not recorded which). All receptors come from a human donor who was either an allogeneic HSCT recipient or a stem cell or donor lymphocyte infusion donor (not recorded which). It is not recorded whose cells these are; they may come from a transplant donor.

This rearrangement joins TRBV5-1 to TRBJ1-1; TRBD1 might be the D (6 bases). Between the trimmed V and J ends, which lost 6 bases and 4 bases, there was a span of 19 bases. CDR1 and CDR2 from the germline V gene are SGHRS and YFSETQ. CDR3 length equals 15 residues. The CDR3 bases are TGCGCCAGCAACCGGGGGGGGCTTGAGAGCACTGAAGCTTTCTTT. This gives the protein CASNRGGLESTEAFF.

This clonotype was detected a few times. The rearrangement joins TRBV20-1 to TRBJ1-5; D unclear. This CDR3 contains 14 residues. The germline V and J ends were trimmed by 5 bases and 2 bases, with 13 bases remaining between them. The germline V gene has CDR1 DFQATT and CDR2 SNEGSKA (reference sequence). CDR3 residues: CSAEQVEGNQPQHF. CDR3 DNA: TGCAGTGCTGAGCAGGTCGAGGGCAATCAGCCCCAGCATTTT.

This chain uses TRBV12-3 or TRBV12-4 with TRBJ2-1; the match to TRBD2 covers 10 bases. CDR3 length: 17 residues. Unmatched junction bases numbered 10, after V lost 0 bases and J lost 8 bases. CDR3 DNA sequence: TGTGCCAGCAGTTTAGCCAGGGGGTTCAGCGGGAGGGATGAGCAGTTCTTC. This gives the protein CASSLARGFSGRDEQFF.

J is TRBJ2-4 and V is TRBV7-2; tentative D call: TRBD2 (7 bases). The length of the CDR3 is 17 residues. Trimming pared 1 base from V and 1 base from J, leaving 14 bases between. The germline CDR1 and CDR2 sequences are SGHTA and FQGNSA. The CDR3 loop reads CASSLVGGGLAKNIQYF. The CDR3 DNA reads TGTGCCAGCAGCTTAGTGGGCGGGGGCCTCGCCAAAAACATTCAGTACTTC.

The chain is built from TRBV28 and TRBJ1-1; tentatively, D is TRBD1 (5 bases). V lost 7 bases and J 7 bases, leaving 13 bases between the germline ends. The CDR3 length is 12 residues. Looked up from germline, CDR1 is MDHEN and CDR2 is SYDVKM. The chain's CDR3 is CASTAPGFEAFF. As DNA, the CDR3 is TGTGCCAGCACCGCACCAGGGTTTGAAGCTTTCTTT.

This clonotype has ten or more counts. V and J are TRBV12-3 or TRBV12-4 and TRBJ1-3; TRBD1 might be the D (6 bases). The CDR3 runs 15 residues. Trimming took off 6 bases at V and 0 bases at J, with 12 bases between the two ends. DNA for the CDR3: TGTGCCAGCAGCAAGCGGACAGACTCTGGAAACACCATATATTTT. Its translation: CASSKRTDSGNTIYF.

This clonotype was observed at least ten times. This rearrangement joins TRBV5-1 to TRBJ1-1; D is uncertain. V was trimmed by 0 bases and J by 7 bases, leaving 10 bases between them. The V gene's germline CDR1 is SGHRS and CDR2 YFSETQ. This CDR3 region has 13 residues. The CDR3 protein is CASSLEVGLEAFF. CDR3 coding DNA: TGCGCCAGCAGCTTGGAAGTAGGACTTGAAGCTTTCTTT.

The CDR3 spells CASTQIAGAKGNEQFF. The DNA of the CDR3 is TGTGCCAGCACCCAAATAGCGGGAGCGAAGGGCAATGAGCAGTTCTTC. The V and J genes are TRBV12-3 or TRBV12-4 and TRBJ2-1, with 9 bases fitting TRBD2. The CDR3 loop spans 16 amino acids. V trimming: 7 bases; J trimming: 6 bases; junction bases outside the gene matches: 13.

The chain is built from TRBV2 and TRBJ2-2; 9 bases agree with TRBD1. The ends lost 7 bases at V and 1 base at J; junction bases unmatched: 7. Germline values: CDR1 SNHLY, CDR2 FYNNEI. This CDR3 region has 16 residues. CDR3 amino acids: CASTYRGLRNTGELFF. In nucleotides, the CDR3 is TGTGCCAGCACCTACAGGGGGCTAAGGAACACCGGGGAGCTGTTTTTT.

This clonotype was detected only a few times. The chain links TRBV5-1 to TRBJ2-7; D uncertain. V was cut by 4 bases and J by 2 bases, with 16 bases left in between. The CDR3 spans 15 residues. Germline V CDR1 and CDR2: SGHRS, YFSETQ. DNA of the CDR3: TGCGCCAGCAGCCCTTTTATAGGGTCGACCTACGAGCAGTACTTC. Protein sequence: CASSPFIGSTYEQYF.

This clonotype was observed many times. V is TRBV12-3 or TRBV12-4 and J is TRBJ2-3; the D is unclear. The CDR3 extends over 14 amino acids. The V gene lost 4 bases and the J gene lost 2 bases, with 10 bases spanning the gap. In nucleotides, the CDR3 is TGTGCCAGCAGTTCGGTTGGGGACACAGATACGCAGTATTTT. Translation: CASSSVGDTDTQYF.

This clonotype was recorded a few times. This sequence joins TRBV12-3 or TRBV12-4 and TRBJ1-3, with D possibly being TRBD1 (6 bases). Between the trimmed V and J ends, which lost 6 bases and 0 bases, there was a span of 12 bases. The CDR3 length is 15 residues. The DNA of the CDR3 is TGTGCCAGCAGACTTGGACAGCTCTCTGGAAACACCATATATTTT. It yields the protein CASRLGQLSGNTIYF.

This CDR3 reads CASSGTGGLTDTQYF. The CDR3 DNA reads TGTGCCAGCAGCGGGACAGGGGGCCTCACAGATACGCAGTATTTT. The gene calls are TRBV7-9 and TRBJ2-3; 12 bases are a match to TRBD1. This CDR3 is built from 15 residues. The germline CDR1 and CDR2 sequences are SEHNR and FQNEAQ (reference sequence). V lost 5 bases and J lost 2; bases outside the gene matches: 2.

The CDR3 DNA sequence: TGCGCCAGCAGCCACGGGACTCTTTCCTACGAGCAGTACTTC. Amino acids: CASSHGTLSYEQYF. The rearrangement links TRBV4-1 to TRBJ2-7; D perhaps matches TRBD2 (6 bases). From germline, CDR1 is MGHRA and CDR2 YSYEKL. V was trimmed by 3 bases and J by 1 base, leaving 10 bases between them. The CDR3 consists of 14 residues.